The T cell receptor (beta chain) under discussion was sequenced for a study of OX40 agonist ivuxolimab in advanced cancers. For the study at large: Partial response was recorded in three patients: one hepatocellular carcinoma and two cutaneous melanoma cases. Study-wide findings and caveats: The antigen specificity of the peripheral T cells (those that were expanded) was not determined.

About this clone itself: The target antigen is unknown.

CDR1 MGHDK and CDR2 SYGVNS come from the germline V gene. V gave up 1 base and J gave up 4 bases; unmatched junction bases: 13. This CDR3 contains 18 residues. The repertoire was sequenced with immunoSEQ multiplex PCR; TCRdb's copy has only in-frame clones and lacks some. This table holds 49,000 or so clones, about 89% found once. The input for sequencing was CD4+ or CD8+ T cells sorted from blood, taken in a trial of the OX40 agonist ivuxolimab. This clonotype originated in an adult with an advanced solid tumor such as melanoma, head and neck, liver or kidney cancer. The chain uses TRBV25-1 and TRBJ2-5; the match to TRBD2 covers 9 bases. CDR3 in amino acids: CASSEWGPSRGGGETQYF. The CDR3 nucleotides are TGTGCCAGCAGTGAATGGGGCCCCTCGCGGGGGGGAGGAGAGACCCAGTACTTC.